The 29 T cell receptor beta chains in this list originate from one sample, sequenced in a study of blood T cell repertoires in COVID-19. Here immunoSEQ multiplex PCR was the method, and the copy in TCRdb shows in-frame clones only, minus some. The table has roughly 380,000 clones, about 88% seen once. Sequencing was performed on peripheral blood. Every receptor here comes from a middle-aged woman with COVID-19, enrolled during active disease.

This clone was seen only once. The gene calls are TRBV18 and TRBJ1-6; 9 bases match TRBD1. CDR1 and CDR2 from the germline V gene are KGHSH and LQKENI. This CDR3 spans 13 amino acids. Unmatched junction bases numbered 4, after V lost 3 bases and J lost 13 bases. The CDR3 sequence is CASSPLDRGPLHF. DNA for the CDR3: TGTGCCAGCTCACCCCTCGACAGGGGGCCCCTCCACTTT.

The chain has TRBV25-1 and TRBJ2-3, with 10 nucleotides matching TRBD1. The CDR3 runs to 16 residues. Germline assignment: CDR1 MGHDK and CDR2 SYGVNS. Trimming cost V 4 bases and J 6 bases; bases outside gene matches: 10. CDR3 amino acids: CASSATGTGVGDTQYF. DNA of the CDR3: TGTGCCAGCAGTGCTACCGGGACAGGGGTCGGGGATACGCAGTATTTT.

The J gene is TRBJ2-1, the V gene TRBV21-1; the table's D call of TRBD2 was not tested on the DNA. TRBV21-1 is recorded as a pseudogene. The CDR3 runs 18 residues. CDR3 DNA: TGTGCCAGCAGCGCCCCTCGAAGAGCGGGGATCGGGTACAATGAGCAGTTCTTC. This encodes CASSAPRRAGIGYNEQFF.

CDR3 residues: CASSSDPSTGHWNYGYTF. The DNA of the CDR3 is TGTGCCAGCAGTTCCGACCCGTCAACAGGGCATTGGAACTATGGCTACACCTTC. The chain joins TRBV28 to TRBJ1-2, with a tentative D call TRBD1 (6 bases). The CDR3 has 18 residues. Germline-derived CDR1 and CDR2 are MDHEN and SYDVKM. Trimming took 4 bases from V and 2 from J, leaving 23 bases between them.

This rearrangement joins TRBV27 to TRBJ1-5, with 9 nucleotides matching TRBD1. Germline lookup yields CDR1 MNHEY and CDR2 SMNVEV (reference sequence). V lost 5 bases to trimming and J lost 5 bases; unmatched junction nucleotides: 10. This CDR3 is 16 amino acids long. CDR3 DNA: TGTGCCAGCAGTCCTATTGTGACAGGGGGTTATCAGCCCCAGCATTTT. This encodes CASSPIVTGGYQPQHF.

In DNA form, the CDR3 reads TGTGCCACCAGCAGAGTGAGCGGGGCCTCCTACAATGAGCAGTTCTTC. Translated, it gives CATSRVSGASYNEQFF. This chain joins TRBV15 and TRBJ2-1; 7 bases line up with TRBD2. V was clipped by 1 base and J by 0 bases; unmatched bases: 3. The CDR3 is 16 residues long. CDR1 and CDR2 (germline): LNHNV, YYDKDF (reference sequence).

V and J are TRBV14 and TRBJ1-2; possible D gene TRBD1, 6 bases. The length of the CDR3 is 19 residues. Looked up from germline, CDR1 is SGHDN and CDR2 is FVKESK. Trimming removed 4 bases at V and 0 bases at J, with 24 bases between. CDR3 sequence (DNA): TGTGCCAGCAGCCGGATTCTCATGACAGGCCGCCCGTCTAACTATGGCTACACCTTC. Translation: CASSRILMTGRPSNYGYTF.

Comment on this clone: The same CDR3 is also encoded by other DNA sequences in this sample. The genes are TRBV5-5 and TRBJ1-5; D is uncertain. The V gene lost 2 bases and the J gene lost 0 bases, with 3 bases spanning the gap. The CDR3 spans 13 residues. Germline CDR1 and CDR2: SGHKS and YYEKEE (reference sequence). CDR3 DNA: TGTGCCAGCAGCTTTTATAGCAATCAGCCCCAGCATTTT. Amino acids: CASSFYSNQPQHF.

The rearrangement links TRBV19 to TRBJ1-2; D call uncertain. CDR3 length: 15 amino acids. With 1 base removed from V and 1 base from J, the gap between germline ends came to 10 bases. Per the germline V gene, CDR1 is LNHDA and CDR2 is SQIVND (reference sequence). The CDR3 DNA reads as TGTGCCAGTAGTATAGCACTCCAGGTTAACTATGGCTACACCTTC. This sequence encodes CASSIALQVNYGYTF.

The chain recombines TRBV14 with TRBJ2-2; D may be TRBD1 (6 bases). This CDR3 has 16 residues. From germline, CDR1 is SGHDN and CDR2 FVKESK. V lost 6 bases to trimming and J lost 5 bases, with 19 bases between them. For the CDR3, the DNA is TGTGCCAGCAGGCATACAGGGCTCCTCGGGACCGGGGAGCTGTTTTTT. Translation gives CASRHTGLLGTGELFF. Supplemented by reference TRBV14 and TRBJ2-2, the full variable domain reads EAGVTQFPSHSVIEKGQTVTLRCDPISGHDNLYWYRRVMGKEIKFLLHFVKESKQDESGMPNNRFLAERTGGTYSTLKVQPAELEDSGVYFCASRHTGLLGTGELFFGEGSRLTVL.

CDR3 DNA: TGCAGCGTTGTGGCGGGAGGAAACTACGAGCAGTACTTC. This translates into CSVVAGGNYEQYF. The chain employs TRBV29-1 and TRBJ2-7, with 8 bases fitting TRBD2. The germline V gene encodes CDR1 SQVTM and CDR2 ANQGSEA. J gave up 3 bases and V 4 bases, and 5 bases lay outside the gene matches. The CDR3 has 13 amino acids.

This chain links TRBV4-3 with TRBJ2-7, with TRBD2 matching 9 bases. Looked up from germline, CDR1 is LGHNA and CDR2 is YSLEER. V was clipped by 1 base and J by 2 bases; unmatched bases: 3. CDR3 length equals 15 residues. CDR3 residues: CASSQVRGGPYEQYF. The DNA of the CDR3 is TGCGCCAGCAGCCAAGTGCGGGGGGGCCCCTACGAGCAGTACTTC.

V is TRBV5-1 and J is TRBJ2-3; 8 bases fit TRBD2. V dropped 3 bases and J dropped 0; count of bases not matched to a gene: 9. The CDR3 is made up of 17 amino acids. Germline V gene sequence: CDR1 SGHRS, CDR2 YFSETQ. CDR3 nucleotide sequence: TGCGCCAGCAGCTGGCCTGAGGTAGCGGGGAGCACAGATACGCAGTATTTT. This codes for CASSWPEVAGSTDTQYF.

The chain joins TRBV7-2 to TRBJ2-3, with no clear D. The CDR3 spans 14 residues. Germline V gene data show CDR1 as SGHTA and CDR2 as FQGNSA. The germline V and J ends were trimmed by 4 bases and 2 bases, with 10 bases remaining between them. The CDR3 spells CASSSYQVTDTQYF. CDR3 bases: TGTGCCAGCAGCTCCTATCAGGTCACAGATACGCAGTATTTT.

The V and J genes are TRBV3-1 (or the pseudogene TRBV3-2) and TRBJ2-5; the match to TRBD2 covers 7 bases. J lost 4 bases, V lost 4 bases, and 12 bases had no gene match. Germline V CDR1 and CDR2: LGHDT, YNNKEL (reference sequence). This CDR3 is 16 amino acids long. CDR3 amino acids: CASSPRLGRVGETQYF. DNA for the CDR3: TGTGCCAGCAGCCCCAGGTTGGGGAGGGTGGGAGAGACCCAGTACTTC.

This clone was counted once. The rearrangement uses TRBV4-3 and TRBJ2-3; 7 bases line up with TRBD2. Germline V gives CDR1 LGHNA, CDR2 YSLEER. Trimming at V came to 4 bases and at J to 6 bases, leaving 10 bases not matched to a gene. The CDR3 is 15 residues long. CDR3 sequence: CASSPGTTYGDTQYF. The CDR3 DNA reads TGCGCCAGCAGCCCCGGGACTACTTACGGGGATACGCAGTATTTT.

The rearrangement links TRBV5-5 to TRBJ2-3, with D possibly being TRBD2 (7 bases). Germline values: CDR1 SGHKS, CDR2 YYEKEE (reference sequence). The CDR3 length is 14 residues. V shed 2 bases and J shed 4 bases, with 11 bases lying between them. CDR3 amino acids: CASSFGGRPDTQYF. In DNA, the CDR3 is TGTGCCAGCAGCTTCGGGGGGCGCCCAGATACGCAGTATTTT.

The chain links TRBV24-1 to TRBJ1-5, with D maybe TRBD1 (5 bases). The germline V gene has CDR1 KGHDR and CDR2 SFDVKD. The V and J ends lost 3 bases and 5 bases respectively, with 10 bases between them. This CDR3 comprises 14 residues. In nucleotides, the CDR3 is TGTGCCACCAGTGATACAACAGGATATCAGCCCCAGCATTTT. As protein: CATSDTTGYQPQHF.

CDR3 in amino acids: CASSYYGSAVLSNQPQHF. The CDR3 DNA follows: TGTGCCAGCAGTTATTATGGTTCGGCGGTCCTTAGCAATCAGCCCCAGCATTTT. J is TRBJ1-5 and V is TRBV6-2 or TRBV6-3; D is unclear. This CDR3 is 18 amino acids long. V gave up 3 bases and J gave up 0 bases, with 18 bases separating them. The germline CDR1 and CDR2 sequences are MNHEY and SVGEGT.

The chain combines TRBV28 with TRBJ1-2; perhaps TRBD1 as D (6 bases). The CDR3 contains 14 residues. V lost 11 bases to trimming and J lost 6 bases, with 22 bases between them. Germline V lookup: CDR1 MDHEN, CDR2 SYDVKM. CDR3 amino acids: CAGAPGFYRDGYTF. The CDR3 region has the DNA TGTGCCGGGGCCCCGGGATTCTACAGGGATGGCTACACCTTC.

The chain joins TRBV20-1 to TRBJ1-2; TRBD1 might be the D (6 bases). Germline V gene data show CDR1 as DFQATT and CDR2 as SNEGSKA (reference sequence). This CDR3 contains 11 residues. With 7 bases removed from V and 4 bases from J, the gap between germline ends came to 10 bases. The CDR3 reads CSVQGSYGYTF. CDR3 nucleotides: TGCAGTGTACAGGGTAGCTATGGCTACACCTTC.

The chain recombines TRBV6-6 with TRBJ2-6; 7 bases line up with TRBD2. Germline V CDR1 and CDR2: MNHNY, SVGAGI (reference sequence). The CDR3 extends over 14 amino acids. With 10 bases clipped from V and 0 bases from J, the junction kept 3 bases outside the gene matches. This CDR3 reads CAIGEGSGANVLTF. The CDR3 nucleotides read TGTGCCATCGGGGAGGGCTCTGGGGCCAACGTCCTGACTTTC.

This chain links TRBV6-5 with TRBJ2-1, with TRBD1 as a possible D gene (7 bases). CDR1 and CDR2 from the germline V gene are MNHEY and SVGAGI. The CDR3 extends over 16 amino acids. The V gene lost 0 bases and the J gene lost 3 bases, with 12 bases spanning the gap. CDR3 nucleotides: TGTGCCAGCAGTTACTCAGCAGGGGGGAACTACAATGAGCAGTTCTTC. Translated, it gives CASSYSAGGNYNEQFF.

V usage is TRBV3-1 (or the pseudogene TRBV3-2) and J usage is TRBJ2-1, with 8 bases lining up with TRBD2. Losses at the gene ends were 1 base for V and 10 bases for J; bases not matched to a gene: 15. The CDR3 is 17 residues long. CDR1 is LGHDT, CDR2 YNNKEL, per germline (reference sequence). CDR3 sequence: CASSQGFREGPRREQFF. The CDR3 DNA sequence: TGTGCCAGCAGCCAAGGTTTTCGGGAGGGCCCTCGACGAGAGCAGTTCTTC.

V is TRBV10-3 and J is TRBJ1-4, with 8 bases that match TRBD1. This CDR3 contains 17 residues. Germline V gene lookup returns CDR1 ENHRY and CDR2 SYGVKD. Unmatched junction bases numbered 6, after V lost 0 bases and J lost 3 bases. CDR3 in DNA: TGTGCCATCAGTGAGTCGAAACAGGGGGTAGCTAATGAAAAACTGTTTTTT. This codes for CAISESKQGVANEKLFF.

The chain couples TRBV6-1 to TRBJ2-3, with 15 nucleotides matching TRBD2. The CDR3 extends over 16 amino acids. V trimming: 4 bases; J trimming: 4 bases; junction bases outside the gene matches: 3. Germline CDR1 and CDR2: MNHNS and SASEGT. The CDR3 loop is CASSARTSGGADTQYF. CDR3 bases: TGTGCCAGCAGTGCCAGGACTAGCGGGGGGGCAGATACGCAGTATTTT.

The CDR3 coding sequence is TGTGCCAGCAGCTTAGGTCCGAGACCCCAGCATTTT. This translates into CASSLGPRPQHF. This chain links TRBV7-2 with TRBJ1-5, with no clear D. CDR1 and CDR2 (germline): SGHTA, FQGNSA. The CDR3 is 12 amino acids. V gave up 1 base and J gave up 10 bases, with 8 bases separating them.

The V gene is TRBV27, the J gene TRBJ1-5; TRBD1 aligns across 8 bases. The germline V gene encodes CDR1 MNHEY and CDR2 SMNVEV (reference sequence). The CDR3 runs to 21 residues. The junction had 21 bases not matched to a gene; V was cut back by 3 bases and J by 2 bases. The CDR3: CASSFPRGQGAKAGGNQPQHF. In DNA form, the CDR3 reads TGTGCCAGCAGTTTCCCCCGGGGCCAGGGGGCGAAGGCGGGCGGCAATCAGCCCCAGCATTTT.

The CDR3 coding sequence is TGTGCCAGCAGCCCGACCCCGCCGGGACTAACTCGCTCCTACGAGCAGTACTTC. It is translated as CASSPTPPGLTRSYEQYF. This chain connects TRBV9 to TRBJ2-7, with 7 bases that match TRBD2. V dropped 4 bases and J dropped 0; count of bases not matched to a gene: 16. This CDR3 is 18 amino acids long. Germline V lookup: CDR1 SGDLS, CDR2 YYNGEE.